This record concerns one T cell receptor beta chain sequence. Its antigen is unidentified. The data belong to a study of pediatric ulcerative colitis. The blood sample was taken during the colonoscopy visit. Samples were sequenced at Survey level, maximum 500,000 reads. Libraries were prepared by immunoSEQ multiplex PCR; TCRdb keeps only in-frame clonotypes and omits some of them. Found here are 59,000 or so clones, about three quarters of them singletons; the top ten hold roughly 5.2%. Study results and limitations: No controls had the two rectal clonotypes shared by ulcerative colitis patients.

The CDR3 extends over 20 amino acids. Looked up from germline, CDR1 is MGHRA and CDR2 is YSYEKL. Trimming at V came to 4 bases and at J to 0 bases, leaving 12 bases not matched to a gene. This TCR was sampled from a boy between 10 and 17 years old with moderate ulcerative colitis. Material for sequencing was blood. The gene calls are TRBV4-1 and TRBJ2-1, with 13 nucleotides matching TRBD2. The CDR3 region is CASSPTSGGPFPSSYNEQFF. The CDR3 DNA is TGCGCCAGCAGCCCGACTAGCGGGGGGCCATTCCCCAGCTCCTACAATGAGCAGTTCTTC.